What follows describes a single T cell receptor beta chain. Per the original data handling: Reference gene primer amplification yielded estimated nucleated cell counts. Some clones are missing from TCRdb's copy, which holds only in-frame ones; the method was immunoSEQ multiplex PCR. The V and J calls and the clone size are those of that table, but D and trimming were determined from the DNA. The sample has 35,000 to 40,000 clones, roughly 75% seen once. The data belong to a study of blood T cell repertoires in COVID-19. In the study overall: COVID-19 samples from acute and convalescent phases originated in the United States, Italy and Spain. Sample material is recorded as cDNA or gDNA derived from T cells, B-cell-depleted T cells, or PBMCs.

This CDR3 is built from 15 residues. V shed 5 bases, J shed 4 bases, and the junction held 6 bases outside the gene matches. Germline CDR1 and CDR2: SGHVS and FNYEAQ. The rearrangement links TRBV7-6 to TRBJ1-5; 9 bases are a match to TRBD1. This TCR was sampled from a man aged 80 or over with active or convalescent COVID-19. The sequenced sample was peripheral blood. CDR3 residues: CASSRGTGKNQPQHF. CDR3 bases: TGTGCCAGCAGCAGAGGGACAGGGAAGAATCAGCCCCAGCATTTT.